A selection of T cell receptor beta chains follows, all from one sample in a study of blood T cell repertoires in COVID-19. TCRdb's copy holds only in-frame clones and misses some; the assay was immunoSEQ multiplex PCR. The sample lists some 100,000 clones, roughly nine tenths occurring once. The sequenced sample consisted of peripheral blood. Receptors were obtained from a man aged 45-65 years with acute or convalescent COVID-19. The CDR3 runs from the conserved cysteine through the conserved F or W. A D gene is named only where the DNA matches it firmly. Some rows have no size entry. The others give once, few or many, or a class for an expanded clone.

v_gene	abundance	j_gene	d_gene	CDR3aa	CDR3nt
TRBV7-9	NA	TRBJ1-1	NA	CASSLAWTATGAFF	TGTGCCAGCAGCTTAGCTTGGACAGCGACGGGAGCTTTCTTT
TRBV7-3	NA	TRBJ2-3	NA	CARDTQYF	TGTGCCCGGGATACGCAGTATTTT
TRBV10-3	NA	TRBJ1-1	NA	CAISEPRQGSLVNTEAFF	TGTGCCATCAGTGAACCCCGGCAGGGGAGTTTGGTGAACACTGAAGCTTTCTTT
TRBV5-1	NA	TRBJ1-1	TRBD1	CASSLRGQGLNTEAFF	TGCGCCAGCAGCTTGCGGGGACAGGGGCTGAACACTGAAGCTTTCTTT
TRBV20-1	NA	TRBJ2-5	NA	CSAIQETQYF	TGCAGTGCTATACAGGAGACCCAGTACTTC
TRBV7-9	NA	TRBJ2-5	TRBD2	CASSLGGGKETQYF	TGTGCCAGCAGCTTAGGCGGGGGAAAAGAGACCCAGTACTTC
TRBV24-1	once	TRBJ2-2	TRBD1	CATRSPGQGDTGELFF	TGTGCCACCAGATCCCCGGGACAGGGGGACACCGGGGAGCTGTTTTTT
TRBV25-1	NA	TRBJ2-1	TRBD2	CASSETSGSSYNEQFF	TGTGCCAGCAGTGAGACTAGCGGGAGCTCCTACAATGAGCAGTTCTTC
TRBV11-1	NA	TRBJ2-1	NA	CASAGGASNEQFF	TGTGCCAGCGCCGGCGGGGCAAGTAATGAGCAGTTCTTC
TRBV27	NA	TRBJ2-6	TRBD1	CASSLQGALGANVLTF	TGTGCCAGCAGTTTACAGGGGGCACTTGGGGCCAACGTCCTGACTTTC
TRBV20-1	few	TRBJ2-7	NA	CSALQGYEQYF	TGCAGTGCCCTACAGGGATACGAGCAGTACTTC
TRBV12-5	NA	TRBJ2-5	NA	CASSAEVGGFQETQYF	TGTGCTAGTAGCGCGGAGGTGGGGGGATTCCAAGAGACCCAGTACTTC
TRBV3-1/TRBV3-2	NA	TRBJ2-1	TRBD2	CASHRGRGDNEQFF	TGTGCCAGCCACCGGGGGCGGGGGGACAATGAGCAGTTCTTC
TRBV9	once	TRBJ2-1	NA	CASSGNRESYNEQFF	TGTGCCAGCAGCGGCAACAGGGAATCCTACAATGAGCAGTTCTTC
TRBV5-6	NA	TRBJ1-2	TRBD1	CASSSTGTGDGYTF	TGTGCCAGCAGCTCGACCGGGACAGGGGACGGCTACACCTTC
TRBV10-1	NA	TRBJ1-1	NA	CASSENPDTEAFF	TGCGCCAGCAGTGAGAATCCGGACACTGAAGCTTTCTTT
TRBV2	NA	TRBJ1-5	NA	CASSAGQGTNQPQHF	TGTGCCAGCAGTGCCGGGCAGGGGACCAATCAGCCCCAGCATTTT
TRBV5-8	few	TRBJ1-2	NA	CASSLAPRADWGGYTF	TGTGCCAGCAGCTTGGCCCCCAGGGCCGACTGGGGTGGCTACACCTTC